These T cell receptor beta chains were read from a single sample in a study of blood T cell repertoires in COVID-19. This table comes from immunoSEQ multiplex PCR, and its TCRdb copy is limited to in-frame clones, with some not included. The sample has some 250,000 clones; 80% to 85% are singletons. The sequencing input was peripheral blood. The receptor source for this set is a man between 45 and 60 years old with active or convalescent COVID-19. Each CDR3 is given with its conserved first and last residue. Each record gives: CDR3 DNA, CDR3 protein, V gene, clone size, D gene, J gene. The D gene is left open where the match is weak. Only some rows state a clone size, as once, few, many or a class for expanded clones.

CDR3 DNA: TGTGCCAGCAGCTTAGATGTATACAATGAGCAGTTCTTC; CDR3 protein: CASSLDVYNEQFF; V gene: TRBV7-8; clone size: once; D gene: NA; J gene: TRBJ2-1
CDR3 DNA: TGTGCCAGCAGGGACGATAGCGGGGGGCCCACCGAGACCCAGTACTTC; CDR3 protein: CASRDDSGGPTETQYF; V gene: TRBV27; clone size: NA; D gene: TRBD2; J gene: TRBJ2-5
CDR3 DNA: TGTGCCAGCAGACAGGGGGGATCACCCCTCCACTTT; CDR3 protein: CASRQGGSPLHF; V gene: TRBV6-5; clone size: NA; D gene: TRBD1; J gene: TRBJ1-6
CDR3 DNA: TGTGCCTGGAGTGTAGGGGTGAACACTGAAGCTTTCTTT; CDR3 protein: CAWSVGVNTEAFF; V gene: TRBV30; clone size: NA; D gene: NA; J gene: TRBJ1-1
CDR3 DNA: TGTGCCAGCAGCTTACTTCGCGGGGGGGCCCCAGATACGCAGTATTTT; CDR3 protein: CASSLLRGGAPDTQYF; V gene: TRBV7-9; clone size: NA; D gene: TRBD2; J gene: TRBJ2-3
CDR3 DNA: TGTGCCAGTAGGCAGGGGGTCAATACCGGGGAGCTGTTTTTT; CDR3 protein: CASRQGVNTGELFF; V gene: TRBV19; clone size: NA; D gene: TRBD1; J gene: TRBJ2-2
CDR3 DNA: TGTGCCAGCAGCTTCGGTGTAAGGGCTAGCGGGGGCTCCTACAATGAGCAGTTCTTC; CDR3 protein: CASSFGVRASGGSYNEQFF; V gene: TRBV5-4; clone size: NA; D gene: TRBD2; J gene: TRBJ2-1
CDR3 DNA: TGTGCCAGCAGCTCTTCAGGGGACACTGAAGCTTTCTTT; CDR3 protein: CASSSSGDTEAFF; V gene: TRBV5-4; clone size: NA; D gene: NA; J gene: TRBJ1-1
CDR3 DNA: TGTGCCAGCAGCTCGCCTACACCGGGACAGGGGCTCTACGAGCAGTACTTC; CDR3 protein: CASSSPTPGQGLYEQYF; V gene: TRBV7-9; clone size: NA; D gene: TRBD1; J gene: TRBJ2-7
CDR3 DNA: TGTGCCTGGAGTGCAGGGTCCGGCTACACCTTC; CDR3 protein: CAWSAGSGYTF; V gene: TRBV30; clone size: NA; D gene: NA; J gene: TRBJ1-2
CDR3 DNA: TGTGCTTGGTCGACCCCCCCCAGGGGGCTGGTAGGTGGCTACACCTTC; CDR3 protein: CAWSTPPRGLVGGYTF; V gene: TRBV30; clone size: NA; D gene: TRBD1; J gene: TRBJ1-2
CDR3 DNA: TGCGCCAGCACACCCATTGGGACACTCGGGAACACCGGGGAGCTGTTTTTT; CDR3 protein: CASTPIGTLGNTGELFF; V gene: TRBV5-1; clone size: NA; D gene: NA; J gene: TRBJ2-2
CDR3 DNA: TGTGCCATCAGTGAGTCTGGGACAGGTCCCGGGGAGCTGTTTTTT; CDR3 protein: CAISESGTGPGELFF; V gene: TRBV10-3; clone size: NA; D gene: TRBD1; J gene: TRBJ2-2
CDR3 DNA: TGTGCCAGTAGTATAGATGGGACAGGGGGCCCCACAGATACGCAGTATTTT; CDR3 protein: CASSIDGTGGPTDTQYF; V gene: TRBV19; clone size: NA; D gene: TRBD1; J gene: TRBJ2-3
CDR3 DNA: TGTGCCACCAGTGATTTAACAGGGGGCGATTACAATGAGCAGTTCTTC; CDR3 protein: CATSDLTGGDYNEQFF; V gene: TRBV24-1; clone size: NA; D gene: TRBD1; J gene: TRBJ2-1
CDR3 DNA: TGTGCCAGCAGCGCAGGGGCCCCGGGACGGAACACTGAAGCTTTCTTT; CDR3 protein: CASSAGAPGRNTEAFF; V gene: TRBV9; clone size: NA; D gene: NA; J gene: TRBJ1-1
CDR3 DNA: TGTGCCAGCAGCTGGGGACAGCCACAACAAGAGACCCAGTACTTC; CDR3 protein: CASSWGQPQQETQYF; V gene: TRBV7-9; clone size: NA; D gene: TRBD1; J gene: TRBJ2-5
CDR3 DNA: TGTGCCAGCAGCATCCCCGCGGATACGCAGTATTTT; CDR3 protein: CASSIPADTQYF; V gene: TRBV5-4; clone size: NA; D gene: NA; J gene: TRBJ2-3
CDR3 DNA: TGTGCCACCAGTCGCGCCCAGGGTAACACAGATACGCAGTATTTT; CDR3 protein: CATSRAQGNTDTQYF; V gene: TRBV24-1; clone size: NA; D gene: NA; J gene: TRBJ2-3
CDR3 DNA: TGTGCCAGCAGCTTTGGTGGAGGGCCTCGGGAGACCCAGTACTTC; CDR3 protein: CASSFGGGPRETQYF; V gene: TRBV5-4; clone size: NA; D gene: NA; J gene: TRBJ2-5
CDR3 DNA: TGTGCCAGCAGCCCGGTAGTGGGGGGCGGGGAGCTGTTTTTT; CDR3 protein: CASSPVVGGGELFF; V gene: TRBV7-2; clone size: NA; D gene: NA; J gene: TRBJ2-2
CDR3 DNA: TGTGCCAGTAGTACGGGGGGGACCGTGAACACTGAAGCTTTCTTT; CDR3 protein: CASSTGGTVNTEAFF; V gene: TRBV19; clone size: NA; D gene: NA; J gene: TRBJ1-1
CDR3 DNA: TGTGCCAGCAGCGGTCAGGGGGCGCAGGCTGAAGCTTTCTTT; CDR3 protein: CASSGQGAQAEAFF; V gene: TRBV6-5; clone size: NA; D gene: TRBD1; J gene: TRBJ1-1
CDR3 DNA: TGTGCCAGCAGCTATGGCCCAGGGGCCACTGAAGCTTTCTTT; CDR3 protein: CASSYGPGATEAFF; V gene: TRBV7-2; clone size: NA; D gene: NA; J gene: TRBJ1-1
CDR3 DNA: TGTGCCAGCAGCTTAGAGACAGGCCCCTACTATGGCTACACCTTC; CDR3 protein: CASSLETGPYYGYTF; V gene: TRBV11-2; clone size: NA; D gene: NA; J gene: TRBJ1-2